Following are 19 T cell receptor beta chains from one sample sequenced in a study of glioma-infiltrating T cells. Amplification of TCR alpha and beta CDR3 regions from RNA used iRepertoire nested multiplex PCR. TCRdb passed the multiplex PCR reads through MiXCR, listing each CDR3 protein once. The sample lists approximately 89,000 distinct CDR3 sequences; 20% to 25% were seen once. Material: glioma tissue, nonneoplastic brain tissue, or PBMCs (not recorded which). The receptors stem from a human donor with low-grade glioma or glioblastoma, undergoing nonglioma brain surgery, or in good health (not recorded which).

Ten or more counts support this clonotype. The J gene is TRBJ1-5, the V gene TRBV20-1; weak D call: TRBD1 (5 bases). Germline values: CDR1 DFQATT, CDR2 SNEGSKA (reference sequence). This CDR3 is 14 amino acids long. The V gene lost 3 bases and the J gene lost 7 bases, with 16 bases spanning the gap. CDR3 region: CSASGPGPGQPQHF. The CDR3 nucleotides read TGCAGTGCTAGTGGTCCGGGACCGGGGCAGCCCCAGCATTTT.

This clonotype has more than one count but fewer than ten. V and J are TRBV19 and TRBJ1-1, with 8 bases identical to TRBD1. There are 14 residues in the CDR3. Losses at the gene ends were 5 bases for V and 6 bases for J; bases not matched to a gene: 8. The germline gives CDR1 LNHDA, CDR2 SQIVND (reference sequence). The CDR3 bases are TGTGCCAGTAGTGCACAGGGGGTTCGGGCTGAAGCTTTCTTT. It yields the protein CASSAQGVRAEAFF.

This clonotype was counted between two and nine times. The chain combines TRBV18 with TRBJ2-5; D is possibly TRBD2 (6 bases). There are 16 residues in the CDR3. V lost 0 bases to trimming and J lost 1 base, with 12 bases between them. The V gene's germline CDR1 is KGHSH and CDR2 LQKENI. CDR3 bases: TGTGCCAGCTCACCACCTGGCGGGATTGGCCAAGAGACCCAGTACTTC. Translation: CASSPPGGIGQETQYF. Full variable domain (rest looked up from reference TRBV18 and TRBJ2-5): NAGVMQNPRHLVRRRGQEARLRCSPMKGHSHVYWYRQLPEEGLKFMVYLQKENIIDESGMPKERFSAEFPKEGPSILRIQQVVRGDSAAYFCASSPPGGIGQETQYFGPGTRLLVL.

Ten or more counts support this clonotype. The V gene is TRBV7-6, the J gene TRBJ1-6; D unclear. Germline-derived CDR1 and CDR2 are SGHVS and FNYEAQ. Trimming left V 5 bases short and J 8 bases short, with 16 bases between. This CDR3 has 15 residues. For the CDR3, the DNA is TGTGCCAGCAGCCAGACGGACGGATTGTATTCACCCCTCCACTTT. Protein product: CASSQTDGLYSPLHF. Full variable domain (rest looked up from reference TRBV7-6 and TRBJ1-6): GAGVSQSPRYKVTKRGQDVALRCDPISGHVSLYWYRQALGQGPEFLTYFNYEAQQDKSGLPNDRFSAERPEGSISTLTIQRTEQRDSAMYRCASSQTDGLYSPLHFGNGTRLTVT.

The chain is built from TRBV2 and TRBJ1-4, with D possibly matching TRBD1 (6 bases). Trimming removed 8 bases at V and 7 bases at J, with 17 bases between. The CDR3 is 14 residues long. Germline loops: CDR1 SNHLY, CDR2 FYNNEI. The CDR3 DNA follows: TGTGCCAGCCAACAGGGACTTCAAGGTGAAAAACTGTTTTTT. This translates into CASQQGLQGEKLFF.

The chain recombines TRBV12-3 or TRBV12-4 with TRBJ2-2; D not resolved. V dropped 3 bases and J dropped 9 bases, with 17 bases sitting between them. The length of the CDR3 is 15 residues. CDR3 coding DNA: TGTGCCAGCAGTTTTGAGGAGCCTTTTAGACGGGAGCTGTTTTTT. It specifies CASSFEEPFRRELFF.

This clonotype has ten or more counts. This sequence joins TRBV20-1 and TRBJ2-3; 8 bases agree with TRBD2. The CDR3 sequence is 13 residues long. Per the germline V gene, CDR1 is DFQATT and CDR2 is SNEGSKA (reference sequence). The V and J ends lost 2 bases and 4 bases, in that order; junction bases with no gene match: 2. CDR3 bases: TGCAGTGCTAGACGGGGGGGCCCAGATACGCAGTATTTT. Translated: CSARRGGPDTQYF.

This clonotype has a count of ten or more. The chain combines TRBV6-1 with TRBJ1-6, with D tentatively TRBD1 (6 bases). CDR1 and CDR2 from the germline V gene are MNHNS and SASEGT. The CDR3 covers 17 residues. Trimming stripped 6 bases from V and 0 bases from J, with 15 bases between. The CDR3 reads CASSQQGSSSYNSPLHF. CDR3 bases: TGTGCCAGCAGCCAACAGGGCTCGAGCTCCTATAATTCACCCCTCCACTTT.

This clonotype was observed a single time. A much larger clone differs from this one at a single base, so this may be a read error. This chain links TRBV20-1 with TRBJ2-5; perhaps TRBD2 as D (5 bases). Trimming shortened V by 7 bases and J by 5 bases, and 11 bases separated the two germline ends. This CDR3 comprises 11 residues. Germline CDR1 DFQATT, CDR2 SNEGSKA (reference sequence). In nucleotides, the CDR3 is TGCAGTGTAGACCCGGGGGAGACCCAGTACTTC. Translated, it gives CSVDPGETQYF.

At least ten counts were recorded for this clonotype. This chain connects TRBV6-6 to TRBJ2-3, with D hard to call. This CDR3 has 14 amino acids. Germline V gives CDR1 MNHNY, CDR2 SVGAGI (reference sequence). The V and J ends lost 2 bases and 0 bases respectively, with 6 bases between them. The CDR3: CASSYRRSTDTQYF. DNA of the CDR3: TGTGCCAGCAGTTACCGGAGAAGCACAGATACGCAGTATTTT.

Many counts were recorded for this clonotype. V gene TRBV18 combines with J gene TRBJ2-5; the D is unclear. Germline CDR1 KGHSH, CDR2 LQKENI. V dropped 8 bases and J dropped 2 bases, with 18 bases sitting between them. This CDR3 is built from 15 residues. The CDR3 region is CASNTVRTRQETQYF. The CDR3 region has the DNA TGTGCCAGCAACACCGTCCGGACCCGGCAAGAGACCCAGTACTTC.

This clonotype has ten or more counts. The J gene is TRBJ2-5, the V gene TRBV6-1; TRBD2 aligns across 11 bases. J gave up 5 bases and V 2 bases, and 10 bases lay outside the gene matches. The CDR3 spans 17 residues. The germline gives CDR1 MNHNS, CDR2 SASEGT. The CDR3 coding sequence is TGTGCCAGCAGTGAATGGGATAGCGGGGGGGCGTCGGAGACCCAGTACTTC. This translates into CASSEWDSGGASETQYF.

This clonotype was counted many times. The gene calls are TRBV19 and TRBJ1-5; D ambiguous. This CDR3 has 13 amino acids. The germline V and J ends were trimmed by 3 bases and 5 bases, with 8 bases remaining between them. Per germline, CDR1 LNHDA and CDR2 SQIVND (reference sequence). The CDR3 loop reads CASSMMRDQPQHF. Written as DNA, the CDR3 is TGTGCCAGTAGTATGATGCGGGATCAGCCCCAGCATTTT.

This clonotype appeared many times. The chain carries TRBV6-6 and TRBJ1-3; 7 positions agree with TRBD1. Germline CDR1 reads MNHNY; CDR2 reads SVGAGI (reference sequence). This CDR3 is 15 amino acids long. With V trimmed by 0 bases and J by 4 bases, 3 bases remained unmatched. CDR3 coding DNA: TGTGCCAGCAGTTACTCGACAGGGAGAGGAAACACCATATATTTT. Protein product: CASSYSTGRGNTIYF.

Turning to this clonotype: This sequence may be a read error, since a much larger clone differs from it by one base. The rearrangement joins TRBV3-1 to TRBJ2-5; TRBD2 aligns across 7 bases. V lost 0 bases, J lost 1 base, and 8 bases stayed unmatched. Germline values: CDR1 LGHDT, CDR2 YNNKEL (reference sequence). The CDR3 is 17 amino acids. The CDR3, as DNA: TGTGCCAGCAGCCAAGATGATAGGGCTAGCGGCCAAGAGACCCAGTACTTC. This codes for CASSQDDRASGQETQYF.

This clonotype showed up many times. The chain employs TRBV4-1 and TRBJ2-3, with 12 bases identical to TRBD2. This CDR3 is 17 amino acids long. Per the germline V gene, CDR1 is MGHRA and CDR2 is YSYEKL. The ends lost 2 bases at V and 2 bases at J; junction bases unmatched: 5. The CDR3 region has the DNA TGCGCCAGCAGCCAATCCGGACTAGCGGGAACCACAGATACGCAGTATTTT. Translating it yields CASSQSGLAGTTDTQYF.

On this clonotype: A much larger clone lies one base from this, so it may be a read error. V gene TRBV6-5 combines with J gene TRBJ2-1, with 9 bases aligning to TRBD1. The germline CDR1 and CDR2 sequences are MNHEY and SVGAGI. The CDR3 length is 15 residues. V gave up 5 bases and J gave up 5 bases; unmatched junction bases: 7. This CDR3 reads CASSEDRGWDNEQFF. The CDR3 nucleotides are TGTGCCAGCAGTGAAGACAGGGGGTGGGACAATGAGCAGTTCTTC.

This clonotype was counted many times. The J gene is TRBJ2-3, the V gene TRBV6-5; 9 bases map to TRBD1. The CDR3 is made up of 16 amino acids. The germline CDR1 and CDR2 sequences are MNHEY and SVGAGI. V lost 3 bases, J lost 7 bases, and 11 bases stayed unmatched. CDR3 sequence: CASSYGRTGVAHTQYF. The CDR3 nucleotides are TGTGCCAGCAGTTATGGACGGACAGGGGTGGCCCATACGCAGTATTTT.

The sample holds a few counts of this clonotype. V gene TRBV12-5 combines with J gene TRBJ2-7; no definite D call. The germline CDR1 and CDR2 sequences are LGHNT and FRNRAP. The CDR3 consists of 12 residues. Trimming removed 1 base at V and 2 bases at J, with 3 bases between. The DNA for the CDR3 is TGTGCTAGTGGTTTGGGAACCTACGAGCAGTACTTC. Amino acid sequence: CASGLGTYEQYF.